These 15 T cell receptor beta chains came from one sample sequenced in a study of blood T cell repertoires in COVID-19. Profiling relied on immunoSEQ multiplex PCR, and the TCRdb table lists in-frame clones only, not all of them. The table shows hundreds of thousands of clones, with about 86% occurring only once. The specimen sequenced was PBMCs or T cells enriched from blood (not recorded which). The receptors here all came from a woman in her forties with acute COVID-19.

The chain is built from TRBV28 and TRBJ1-3, with TRBD1 as a possible D gene (5 bases). CDR3 length: 12 amino acids. V was shortened by 8 bases and J by 3 bases, with 8 bases between the two germline ends. Germline V gives CDR1 MDHEN, CDR2 SYDVKM. CDR3 coding DNA: TGTGCCAGCGGGACTCATGGAAACACCATATATTTT. Its translation is CASGTHGNTIYF.

The rearrangement uses TRBV7-6 and TRBJ2-5; TRBD2 agrees at 7 bases. This CDR3 is built from 14 residues. Per germline, CDR1 SGHVS and CDR2 FNYEAQ. V shed 5 bases, J shed 2 bases, and the junction held 5 bases outside the gene matches. The chain's CDR3 is CASSSGTYQETQYF. In nucleotides, the CDR3 is TGTGCCAGCAGCAGCGGGACTTATCAAGAGACCCAGTACTTC.

The V call is TRBV7-8, the J call TRBJ2-3, with 7 bases lining up with TRBD2. After removal of 6 bases from V and 0 bases from J, the junction contained 3 bases not matched to a gene. Germline loops: CDR1 SGHVS, CDR2 FQNEAQ. The CDR3 contains 14 residues. The CDR3, as DNA: TGTGCCAGCAGTTCTAGCGGCAGCACAGATACGCAGTATTTT. It is translated as CASSSSGSTDTQYF.

This clone was detected only once. The chain is built from TRBV28 and TRBJ2-3; tentatively, D is TRBD2 (5 bases). V dropped 5 bases and J dropped 6 bases, with 15 bases sitting between them. CDR1 is MDHEN and CDR2 is SYDVKM in the germline V gene. The CDR3 loop spans 14 amino acids. Written as DNA, the CDR3 is TGTGCCAGCAGTAGCCCGGACTCTGTGGATACGCAGTATTTT. Its protein product is CASSSPDSVDTQYF.

V usage is TRBV3-1 (or the pseudogene TRBV3-2) and J usage is TRBJ1-3; 7 nucleotides align to TRBD1. Germline CDR1 reads LGHDT; CDR2 reads YNNKEL (reference sequence). The ends lost 4 bases at V and 4 bases at J; junction bases unmatched: 7. The length of the CDR3 is 15 residues. The CDR3 loop is CASSPGQLGGNTIYF. DNA for the CDR3: TGTGCCAGCAGCCCGGGACAGCTCGGGGGAAACACCATATATTTT.

The genes are TRBV19 and TRBJ2-1; 11 bases line up with TRBD2. The germline gives CDR1 LNHDA, CDR2 SQIVND (reference sequence). This CDR3 spans 14 amino acids. V dropped 3 bases and J dropped 8; count of bases not matched to a gene: 3. The DNA of the CDR3 is TGTGCCAGTAGTATTAGCGGGAGGGAGGATGAGCAGTTCTTC. Its protein product is CASSISGREDEQFF.

This clone was detected only once. The V call is TRBV5-6, the J call TRBJ2-1, with D possibly being TRBD2 (6 bases). The germline V and J ends were trimmed by 5 bases and 6 bases, with 12 bases remaining between them. The CDR3 is 13 residues long. Germline loops: CDR1 SGHDT, CDR2 YYEEEE. CDR3 in amino acids: CASRLGGRNEQFF. CDR3 coding DNA: TGTGCCAGCAGACTGGGGGGTCGCAATGAGCAGTTCTTC.

CDR3 amino acids: CASSRPSSTYEQYF. Here the CDR3 DNA reads TGTGCCAGCAGCCGCCCATCATCTACCTACGAGCAGTACTTC. V usage is TRBV11-2 and J usage is TRBJ2-7, with D uncertain. The CDR3 totals 14 residues. Germline CDR1 is SGHAT and CDR2 is FQNNGV. Trimming removed 5 bases from V and 2 bases from J, with 13 bases in between.

The chain joins TRBV29-1 to TRBJ2-5, with D possibly matching TRBD2 (6 bases). The V end was cut by 1 base, the J end by 5 bases, with 14 bases between. This CDR3 contains 14 residues. Looked up from germline, CDR1 is SQVTM and CDR2 is ANQGSEA. The CDR3, as DNA: TGCAGCGTTGAAGGGGGTCGGGGGACCGAGACCCAGTACTTC. It translates to CSVEGGRGTETQYF.

V gene TRBV11-3 combines with J gene TRBJ2-1; D is unresolved. Trimming stripped 8 bases from V and 5 bases from J, with 7 bases between. This CDR3 has 11 amino acids. Germline V gives CDR1 SGHNT, CDR2 YENEEA. Here the CDR3 DNA reads TGTGCCAGCGGCCTCCACAATGAGCAGTTCTTC. This gives the protein CASGLHNEQFF. The full variable domain, completed using reference TRBV11-3 and TRBJ2-1, is EAGVVQSPRYKIIEKKQPVAFWCNPISGHNTLYWYLQNLGQGPELLIRYENEEAVDDSQLPKDRFSAERLKGVDSTLKIQPAELGDSAVYLCASGLHNEQFFGPGTRLTVL.

This clone was observed a handful of times. The chain links TRBV3-1 (or the pseudogene TRBV3-2) to TRBJ1-1, with 8 bases lining up with TRBD1. V was pared by 1 base and J by 9 bases, with 7 bases of the junction left unmatched. Germline V CDR1 and CDR2: LGHDT, YNNKEL (reference sequence). The CDR3 contains 14 residues. The CDR3 nucleotides read TGTGCCAGCAGCCAAGGAGAACTCAGGGGGCAAGCTTTCTTT. Translation gives CASSQGELRGQAFF.

This clone occurred a few times. The rearrangement links TRBV19 to TRBJ2-7; 7 bases are a match to TRBD2. The CDR3 consists of 15 residues. Trimming at V came to 3 bases and at J to 4 bases, leaving 9 bases not matched to a gene. The germline CDR1 and CDR2 sequences are LNHDA and SQIVND (reference sequence). The CDR3 DNA reads TGTGCCAGTAGTATCGGGATTAGCGGGTCTTACGAGCAGTACTTC. It is translated as CASSIGISGSYEQYF.

The rearrangement uses TRBV13 and TRBJ2-7; TRBD1 matches at 10 bases. With V trimmed by 5 bases and J by 3 bases, 7 bases remained unmatched. There are 15 residues in the CDR3. CDR1 and CDR2 from the germline V gene are PRHDT and FYEKMQ (reference sequence). This chain's CDR3 is CASSGPGTGVYEQYF. The CDR3 DNA reads TGTGCCAGCAGCGGTCCGGGGACAGGGGTCTACGAGCAGTACTTC.

This clone was detected only a few times. This chain joins TRBV11-3 and TRBJ2-3; unclear D gene. Deletions cut 4 bases from V and 0 bases from J, with 8 bases between. The germline CDR1 and CDR2 sequences are SGHNT and YENEEA. This CDR3 spans 14 amino acids. CDR3 sequence (DNA): TGTGCCAGCAGCTCCTCACAGAGCACAGATACGCAGTATTTT. Protein: CASSSSQSTDTQYF. Full variable domain (rest looked up from reference TRBV11-3 and TRBJ2-3): EAGVVQSPRYKIIEKKQPVAFWCNPISGHNTLYWYLQNLGQGPELLIRYENEEAVDDSQLPKDRFSAERLKGVDSTLKIQPAELGDSAVYLCASSSSQSTDTQYFGPGTRLTVL.

The CDR3 loop reads CASSPLPRDTGETQYF. In DNA, the CDR3 is TGTGCCAGCAGTCCCCTTCCACGGGATACTGGAGAGACCCAGTACTTC. The chain recombines TRBV28 with TRBJ2-5; D perhaps matches TRBD2 (5 bases). Germline CDR1 MDHEN, CDR2 SYDVKM. Trimming took off 5 bases at V and 4 bases at J, with 20 bases between the two ends. CDR3 length: 16 residues.